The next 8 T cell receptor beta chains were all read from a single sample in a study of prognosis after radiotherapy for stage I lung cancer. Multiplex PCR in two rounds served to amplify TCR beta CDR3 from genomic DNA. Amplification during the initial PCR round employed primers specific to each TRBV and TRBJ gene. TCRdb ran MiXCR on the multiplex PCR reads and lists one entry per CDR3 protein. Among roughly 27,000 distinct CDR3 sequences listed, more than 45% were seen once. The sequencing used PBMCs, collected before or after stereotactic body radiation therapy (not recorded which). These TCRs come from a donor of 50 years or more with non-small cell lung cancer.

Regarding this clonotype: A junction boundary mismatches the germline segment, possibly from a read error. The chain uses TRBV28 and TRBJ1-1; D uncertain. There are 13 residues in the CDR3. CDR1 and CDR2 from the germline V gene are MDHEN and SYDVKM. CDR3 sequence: CASTGYSGTESFF. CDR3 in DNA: TGTGCCAGCACAGGTTATTCGGGCACTGAATCTTTCTTT.

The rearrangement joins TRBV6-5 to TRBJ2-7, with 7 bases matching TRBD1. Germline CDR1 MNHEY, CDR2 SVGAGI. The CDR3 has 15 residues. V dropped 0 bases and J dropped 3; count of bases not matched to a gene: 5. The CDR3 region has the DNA TGTGCCAGCAGTTACTCGGGTCGACAGGGCTACGAGCAGTACTTC. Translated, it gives CASSYSGRQGYEQYF.

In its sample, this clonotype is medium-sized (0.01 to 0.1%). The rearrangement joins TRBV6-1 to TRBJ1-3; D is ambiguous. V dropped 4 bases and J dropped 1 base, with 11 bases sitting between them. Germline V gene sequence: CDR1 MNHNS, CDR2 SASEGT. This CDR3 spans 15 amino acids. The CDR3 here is CASSAEGESGNTIYF. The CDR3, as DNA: TGTGCCAGCAGTGCCGAGGGAGAGTCTGGAAACACCATATATTTT.

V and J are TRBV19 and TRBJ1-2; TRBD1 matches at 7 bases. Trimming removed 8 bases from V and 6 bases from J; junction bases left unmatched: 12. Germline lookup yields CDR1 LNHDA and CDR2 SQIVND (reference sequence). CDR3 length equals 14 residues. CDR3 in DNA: TGTGCCAGTGGTGCGAGGGGGCTGGTGAATGGCTACACCTTC. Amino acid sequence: CASGARGLVNGYTF.

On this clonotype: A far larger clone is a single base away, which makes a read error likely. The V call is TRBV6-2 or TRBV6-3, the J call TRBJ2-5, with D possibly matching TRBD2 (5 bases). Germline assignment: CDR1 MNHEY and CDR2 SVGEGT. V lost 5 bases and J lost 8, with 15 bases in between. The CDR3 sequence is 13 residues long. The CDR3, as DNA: TGTGCCAGCAGTCGGGGATTGGGCGATACCCAGTACTTC. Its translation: CASSRGLGDTQYF.

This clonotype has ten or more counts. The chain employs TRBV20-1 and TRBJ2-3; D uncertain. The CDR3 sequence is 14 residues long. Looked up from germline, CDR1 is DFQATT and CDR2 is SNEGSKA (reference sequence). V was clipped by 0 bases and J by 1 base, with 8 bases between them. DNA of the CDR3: TGCAGTGCTAGAGATCTTCGGCGCACAGATACGCAGTATTTT. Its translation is CSARDLRRTDTQYF.

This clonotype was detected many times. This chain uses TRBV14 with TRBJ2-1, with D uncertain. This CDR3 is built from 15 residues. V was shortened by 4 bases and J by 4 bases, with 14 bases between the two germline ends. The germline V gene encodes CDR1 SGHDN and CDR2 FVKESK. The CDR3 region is CASSPRGRQYNEQFF. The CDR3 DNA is TGTGCCAGCAGCCCCCGTGGCAGACAATACAATGAGCAGTTCTTC. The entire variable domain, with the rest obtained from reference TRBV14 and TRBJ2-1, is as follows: EAGVTQFPSHSVIEKGQTVTLRCDPISGHDNLYWYRRVMGKEIKFLLHFVKESKQDESGMPNNRFLAERTGGTYSTLKVQPAELEDSGVYFCASSPRGRQYNEQFFGPGTRLTVL.

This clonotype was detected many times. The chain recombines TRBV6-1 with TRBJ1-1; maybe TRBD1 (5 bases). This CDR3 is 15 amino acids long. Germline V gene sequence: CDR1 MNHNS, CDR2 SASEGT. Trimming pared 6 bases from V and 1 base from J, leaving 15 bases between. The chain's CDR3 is CASRKRRDPNTEAFF. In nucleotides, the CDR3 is TGTGCCAGCAGGAAACGCAGGGACCCGAACACTGAAGCTTTCTTT.